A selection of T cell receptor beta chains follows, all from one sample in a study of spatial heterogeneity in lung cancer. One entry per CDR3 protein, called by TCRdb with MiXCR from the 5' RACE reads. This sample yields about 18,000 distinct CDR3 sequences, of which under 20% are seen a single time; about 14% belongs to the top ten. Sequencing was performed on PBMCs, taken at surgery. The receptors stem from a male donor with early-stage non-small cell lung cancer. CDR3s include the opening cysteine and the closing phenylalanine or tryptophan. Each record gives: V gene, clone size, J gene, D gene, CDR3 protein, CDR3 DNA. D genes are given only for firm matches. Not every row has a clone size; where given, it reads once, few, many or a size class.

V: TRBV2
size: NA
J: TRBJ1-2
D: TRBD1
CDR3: CASVWGQVPSGYTF
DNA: TGTGCCAGCGTATGGGGACAGGTCCCTTCTGGCTACACCTTC

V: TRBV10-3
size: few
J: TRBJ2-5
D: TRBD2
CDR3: CAISELRREIQETQYF
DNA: TGTGCCATCAGTGAGCTCCGGCGGGAGATACAAGAGACCCAGTACTTC

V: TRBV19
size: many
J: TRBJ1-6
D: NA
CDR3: CASGPLDSPLHF
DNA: TGTGCCAGTGGCCCCCTAGATTCACCCCTCCACTTT

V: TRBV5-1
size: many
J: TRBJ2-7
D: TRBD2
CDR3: CASSPGLAFYEQYF
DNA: TGCGCCAGCAGCCCGGGACTAGCGTTCTACGAGCAGTACTTC

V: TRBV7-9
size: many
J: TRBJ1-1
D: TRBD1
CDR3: CASSIRQGMDTEAFF
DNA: TGTGCCAGCAGCATAAGACAGGGTATGGACACTGAAGCTTTCTTT

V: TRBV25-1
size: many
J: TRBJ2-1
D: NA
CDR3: CASQTGTDEQFF
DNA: TGTGCCAGCCAAACAGGAACGGATGAGCAGTTCTTC

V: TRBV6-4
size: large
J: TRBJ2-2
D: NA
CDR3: CASRRVNTGELFF
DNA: TGTGCCAGCAGGAGGGTTAACACCGGGGAGCTGTTTTTT

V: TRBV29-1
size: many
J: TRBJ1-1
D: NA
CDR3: CSSRVQGAVTEAFF
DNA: TGCAGCTCTCGGGTCCAGGGCGCGGTCACTGAAGCTTTCTTT

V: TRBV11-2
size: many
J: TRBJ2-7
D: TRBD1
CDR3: CASSPWTGSTYEQYF
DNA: TGTGCCAGCAGCCCCTGGACAGGATCCACCTACGAGCAGTACTTC

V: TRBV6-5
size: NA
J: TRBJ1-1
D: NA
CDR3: CASSYGQGTEVFF
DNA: TGTGCCAGCAGTTACGGGCAGGGCACTGAAGTTTTCTTT

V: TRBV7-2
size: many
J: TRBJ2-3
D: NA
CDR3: CASSLHLDNTDTQYF
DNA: TGTGCCAGCAGCCTGCATCTCGATAACACAGATACGCAGTATTTT

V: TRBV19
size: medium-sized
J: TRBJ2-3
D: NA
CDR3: CASGLAYTDTQYF
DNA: TGTGCCAGTGGTCTAGCTTACACAGATACGCAGTATTTT

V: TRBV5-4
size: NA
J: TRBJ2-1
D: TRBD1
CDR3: CASNSPRAGGSYNEQFF
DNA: TGTGCCAGCAACTCCCCCCGCGCAGGGGGATCCTACAATGAGCAGTTCTTC

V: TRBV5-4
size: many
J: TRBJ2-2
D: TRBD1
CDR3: CASSSQGATGELFF
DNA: TGTGCCAGCAGCTCCCAGGGGGCTACCGGGGAGCTGTTTTTT

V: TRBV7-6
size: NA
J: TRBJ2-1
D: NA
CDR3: CASSLVVSEQFF
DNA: TGTGCCAGCAGCTTAGTTGTAAGTGAGCAGTTCTTC

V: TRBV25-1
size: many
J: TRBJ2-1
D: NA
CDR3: CASSGSLGVRGSGEQFF
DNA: TGTGCCAGCAGTGGTAGTCTCGGGGTTAGGGGTAGTGGGGAGCAGTTCTTC

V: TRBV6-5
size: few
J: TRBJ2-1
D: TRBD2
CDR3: CASTPGGDREADEQFF
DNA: TGTGCCAGCACCCCGGGGGGGGATAGGGAAGCGGATGAGCAGTTCTTC

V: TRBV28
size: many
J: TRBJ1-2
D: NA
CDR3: CASRNSGAATNYGYTF
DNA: TGTGCCAGCAGAAACTCCGGGGCTGCGACTAACTATGGCTACACCTTC

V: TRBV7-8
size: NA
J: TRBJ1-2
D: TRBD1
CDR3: CASSYQTGWNYGYTF
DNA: TGTGCCAGCAGCTACCAGACAGGGTGGAACTATGGCTACACCTTC

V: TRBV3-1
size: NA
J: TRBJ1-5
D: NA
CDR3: CASSQGLGQPQHF
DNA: TGTGCCAGCAGCCAGGGATTGGGTCAGCCCCAGCATTTT

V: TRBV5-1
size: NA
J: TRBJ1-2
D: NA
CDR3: CASSLVGGPGYGYTF
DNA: TGCGCCAGCAGCTTGGTTGGGGGGCCCGGCTATGGCTACACCTTC

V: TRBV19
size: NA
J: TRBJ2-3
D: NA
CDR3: CASGPVTQYF
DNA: TGTGCCAGTGGACCGGTTACGCAGTATTTT

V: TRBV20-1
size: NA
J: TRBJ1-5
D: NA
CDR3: CSASRVNQPQHF
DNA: TGCAGTGCTAGCAGGGTTAATCAGCCCCAGCATTTT

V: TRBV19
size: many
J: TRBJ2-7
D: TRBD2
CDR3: CASSPLSGRLYEQYF
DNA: TGTGCCAGTAGTCCGTTAAGCGGGAGGCTTTACGAGCAGTACTTC

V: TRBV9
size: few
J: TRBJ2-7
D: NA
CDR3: CASSLHPDGYEQYF
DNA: TGTGCCAGCAGCCTACATCCCGACGGTTACGAGCAGTACTTC

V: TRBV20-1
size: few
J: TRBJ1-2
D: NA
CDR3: CSATHRVDLSVGYTF
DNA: TGCAGTGCTACCCACAGGGTGGACTTATCGGTTGGCTACACCTTC

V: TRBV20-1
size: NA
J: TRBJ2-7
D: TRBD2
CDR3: CSASGTTDEQYF
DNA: TGCAGTGCCAGCGGGACTACGGACGAGCAGTACTTC

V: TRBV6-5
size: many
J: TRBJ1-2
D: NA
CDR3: CASSYGPGSIGYGYTF
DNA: TGTGCCAGCAGTTACGGCCCAGGGAGTATCGGCTATGGCTACACCTTC

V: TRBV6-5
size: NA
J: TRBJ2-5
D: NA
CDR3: CASSYNGLQETQYF
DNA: TGTGCCAGCAGTTACAATGGTCTCCAAGAGACCCAGTACTTC

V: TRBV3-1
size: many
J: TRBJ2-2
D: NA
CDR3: CASTWTASTGELFF
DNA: TGTGCCAGCACCTGGACAGCGAGCACCGGGGAGCTGTTTTTT

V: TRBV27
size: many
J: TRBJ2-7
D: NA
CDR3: CASSSGPQPYEQYF
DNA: TGTGCCAGCAGTTCCGGACCTCAGCCTTACGAGCAGTACTTC

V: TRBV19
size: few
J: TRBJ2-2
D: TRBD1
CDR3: CASSILGTAYTGELFF
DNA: TGTGCCAGTAGTATCTTAGGGACAGCCTACACCGGGGAGCTGTTTTTT

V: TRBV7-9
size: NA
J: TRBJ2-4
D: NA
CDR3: CASGLTEDKNIQYF
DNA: TGTGCCAGCGGCCTAACGGAGGACAAAAACATTCAGTACTTC

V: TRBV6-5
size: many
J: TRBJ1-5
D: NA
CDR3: CASSYSWQSNQPQHF
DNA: TGTGCCAGCAGTTACTCGTGGCAGTCTAATCAGCCCCAGCATTTT

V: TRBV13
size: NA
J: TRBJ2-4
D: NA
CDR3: CASSLEPNIQYF
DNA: TGTGCCAGCAGCTTAGAACCTAACATTCAGTACTTC

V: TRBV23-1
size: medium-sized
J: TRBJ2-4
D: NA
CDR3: CASSHLISLAKNIQYF
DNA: TGCGCCAGCAGTCATTTGATAAGCCTAGCCAAAAACATTCAGTACTTC

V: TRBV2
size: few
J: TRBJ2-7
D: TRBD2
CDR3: CASSEATDPGTSSYEQYF
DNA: TGTGCCAGCAGTGAAGCGACGGACCCCGGGACTAGCTCCTACGAGCAGTACTTC

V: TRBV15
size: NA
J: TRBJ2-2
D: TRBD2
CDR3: CATSTRGFAGDTGELFF
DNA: TGTGCCACCAGCACCCGTGGCTTTGCGGGGGACACCGGGGAGCTGTTTTTT

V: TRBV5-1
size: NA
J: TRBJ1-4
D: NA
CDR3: CASSLLRGTTNEKLFF
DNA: TGCGCCAGCAGCTTGTTGCGGGGAACAACTAATGAAAAACTGTTTTTT

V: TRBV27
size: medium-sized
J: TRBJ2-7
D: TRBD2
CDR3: CASSSPGLARNYEQYF
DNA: TGTGCCAGCAGTTCCCCGGGACTAGCTCGGAACTACGAGCAGTACTTC

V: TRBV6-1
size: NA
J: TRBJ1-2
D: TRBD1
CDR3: CASQTGTGSFYGYTF
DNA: TGTGCCAGCCAGACAGGGACAGGTTCCTTCTATGGCTACACCTTC

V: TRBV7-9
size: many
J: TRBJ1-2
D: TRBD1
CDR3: CASNPVDRASSNYGYTF
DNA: TGTGCCAGCAACCCTGTCGACAGGGCCTCCTCTAACTATGGCTACACCTTC

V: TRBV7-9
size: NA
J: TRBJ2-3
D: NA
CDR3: CASSPSGADSFSTDTQYF
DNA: TGTGCCAGCAGCCCCTCGGGGGCCGATTCTTTTAGCACAGATACGCAGTATTTT

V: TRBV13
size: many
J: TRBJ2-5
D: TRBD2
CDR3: CASSPGLAGKFETQYF
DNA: TGTGCCAGCAGCCCCGGACTAGCGGGGAAATTTGAGACCCAGTACTTC

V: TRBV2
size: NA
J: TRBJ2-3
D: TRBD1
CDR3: CASSVIITGVQGDTQYF
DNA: TGTGCCAGCAGCGTTATAATTACAGGGGTACAAGGAGATACGCAGTATTTT

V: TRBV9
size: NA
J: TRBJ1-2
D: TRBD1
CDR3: CASSTTGLGYTF
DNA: TGTGCCAGCAGCACGACAGGGTTGGGCTACACCTTC

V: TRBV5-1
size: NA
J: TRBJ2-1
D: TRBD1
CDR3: CASRAGTGMGNEQFF
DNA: TGCGCCAGCAGAGCCGGGACAGGGATGGGAAATGAGCAGTTCTTC

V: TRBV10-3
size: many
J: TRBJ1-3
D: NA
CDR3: CAISAGSGNTIYF
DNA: TGTGCCATCAGTGCAGGGTCTGGAAACACCATATATTTT

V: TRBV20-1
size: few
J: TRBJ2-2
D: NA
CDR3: CSASSHGGNTGELFF
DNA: TGCAGTGCTTCAAGCCATGGGGGGAACACCGGGGAGCTGTTTTTT

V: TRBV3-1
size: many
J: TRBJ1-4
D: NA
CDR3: CAARDGQGNEKLFF
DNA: TGTGCCGCCCGGGACGGGCAGGGTAATGAAAAACTGTTTTTT

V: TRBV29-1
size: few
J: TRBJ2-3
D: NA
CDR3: CSVESGDGTDTQYF
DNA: TGCAGCGTTGAATCCGGGGATGGCACAGATACGCAGTATTTT

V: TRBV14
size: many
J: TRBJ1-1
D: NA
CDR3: CASSPWGTEAFF
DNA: TGTGCCAGCAGCCCCTGGGGGACTGAAGCTTTCTTT

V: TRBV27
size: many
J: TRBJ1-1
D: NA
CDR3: CASTPRSMGQGTEAFF
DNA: TGTGCCAGCACCCCGAGAAGTATGGGGCAGGGCACTGAAGCTTTCTTT